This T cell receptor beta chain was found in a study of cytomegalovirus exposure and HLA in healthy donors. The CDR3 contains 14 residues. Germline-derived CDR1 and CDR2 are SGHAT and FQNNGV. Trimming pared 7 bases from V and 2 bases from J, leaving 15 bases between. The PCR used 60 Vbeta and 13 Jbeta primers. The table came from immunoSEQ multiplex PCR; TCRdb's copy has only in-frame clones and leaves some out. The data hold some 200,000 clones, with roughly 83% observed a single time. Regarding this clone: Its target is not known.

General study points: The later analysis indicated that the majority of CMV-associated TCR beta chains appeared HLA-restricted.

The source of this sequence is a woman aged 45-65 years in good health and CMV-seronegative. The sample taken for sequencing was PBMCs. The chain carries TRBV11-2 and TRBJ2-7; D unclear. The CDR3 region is CASTSAVPPYEQYF. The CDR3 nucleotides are TGTGCCAGCACCTCCGCGGTTCCCCCCTACGAGCAGTACTTC.